This T cell receptor (beta chain) was recorded in a study of response to subunit inactivated influenza vaccine. Regarding the study as a whole: The study's authors posited that every seasonal influenza vaccination enlists few new T cells.

This clonotype was seen a handful of times. The target antigen is unknown. TCRdb re-called the RT-PCR reads through MiXCR, storing one row per CDR3 protein. The sample holds about 480,000 distinct CDR3 sequences, 10% to 15% seen once. Specimen: PBMCs from blood, collected 35 to 45 days after vaccination. This TCR came from a man aged 45-60 years who received an inactivated influenza vaccine.

CDR3 sequence: CSARGRGLAKNIQYF. CDR3 coding DNA: TGCAGTGCTAGGGGGCGGGGGCTAGCCAAAAACATTCAGTACTTC. The gene calls are TRBV20-1 and TRBJ2-4, with D possibly TRBD2 on 7 matching bases. The CDR3 sequence is 15 residues long. The V end lost 3 bases, the J end lost 0 bases, and 12 bases lay between the germline ends. Germline CDR1 DFQATT, CDR2 SNEGSKA (reference sequence).